The text below deals with one TCR beta chain. The antigen is unknown. PCR employed 60 Vbeta and 13 Jbeta primers. Some clones are missing from TCRdb's copy, which holds only in-frame ones; the method was immunoSEQ multiplex PCR. This sample has more than 80,000 clones, with around 86% found just once. The donors were healthy bone marrow donors. The study sampled nominally healthy donors, though unrecorded immune exposures were likely. The data stem from a study of cytomegalovirus exposure and HLA in healthy donors. Overall study findings and caveats: Association of a missense DCLRE1C variant with TCR beta V- and J-gene trimming was reported in a later analysis.

Sequencing was performed on PBMCs. This TCR came from a man aged 25-45 years in good health and CMV-seropositive.

CDR3 in amino acids: CASSQESGFALGGYTF. The CDR3 region has the DNA TGTGCCAGCAGCCAAGAATCGGGGTTTGCCCTAGGTGGCTACACCTTC. This rearrangement joins TRBV4-2 to TRBJ1-2, with D unresolved. V lost 0 bases and J 7 bases, leaving 18 bases between the germline ends. The germline V gene has CDR1 LGHNA and CDR2 YNFKEQ. The CDR3 contains 16 residues.